The entry below gives a single TCR beta chain sequence along with its context. Per the study methods: Scientists estimated how many nucleated cells there were by amplifying reference gene primers. This table comes from immunoSEQ multiplex PCR, and its TCRdb copy is limited to in-frame clones, with some not included. That table furnishes V, J and clone size, whereas the DNA furnished D and trimming. The table shows about 100,000 clones, with approximately 89% occurring only once. This specimen comes from a study of blood T cell repertoires in COVID-19. Study-level information: Nucleic acid was either cDNA or gDNA, and it came from T cells, B-cell-depleted T cells, or PBMCs.

Germline values: CDR1 SEHNR, CDR2 FQNEAQ (reference sequence). The CDR3 is 15 amino acids. V was clipped by 2 bases and J by 0 bases, with 10 bases between them. This clonotype originated in a man aged 45-65 years with active COVID-19. V and J are TRBV7-9 and TRBJ2-5, with D possibly being TRBD1 (5 bases). The material sequenced was peripheral blood. The CDR3 region has the DNA TGTGCCAGCAGCTTAAAACAGGCCTACCAAGAGACCCAGTACTTC. Its protein product is CASSLKQAYQETQYF.